The clone carrying this T cell receptor beta chain was counted only a few times. The sample comes from a study of T cell repertoires in cytomegalovirus infection. The length of the CDR3 is 15 residues. Germline CDR1 is KGHDR and CDR2 is SFDVKD. V was shortened by 3 bases and J by 3 bases, with 11 bases between the two germline ends. TCRdb re-called the reads with MiXCR, one entry per CDR3 protein. Counted here are roughly 250,000 distinct CDR3 sequences, roughly 20% occurring once; the ten biggest clones make up 15% to 20%. This receptor was taken from a human donor in good health (CMV status not recorded). Some clones in this sample may be carry-over from other donors' samples. Sequenced: CD8+ T cells from PBMCs. The chain joins TRBV24-1 to TRBJ2-1; D gene unclear. The CDR3 protein is CATSDPSVLYNEQFF. CDR3 DNA sequence: TGTGCCACCAGTGATCCGTCAGTTCTCTACAATGAGCAGTTCTTC.